A selection of T cell receptor beta chains follows, all from one sample in a study of control samples from healthy donors and cancer patients. TCRdb's table, derived via immunoSEQ multiplex PCR, lists solely in-frame clones and lacks some. The sample lists around 170,000 clones, approximately 90% seen once, with 1.2% to 1.5% in the top ten. Sequencing used blood. Source of these receptors: a man aged 30 to 45 in good health. CDR3s include the opening cysteine and the closing phenylalanine or tryptophan. D genes are given only for firm matches. Only part of the rows carry a size: once, few, many, or a class if the clone is expanded.

clone size: -
J gene: TRBJ1-2
V gene: TRBV10-2
D gene: TRBD1
CDR3 protein: CASSEYRTGGDGYTF
CDR3 DNA: TGCGCCAGCAGTGAGTATCGGACAGGGGGTGACGGCTACACCTTC

clone size: -
J gene: TRBJ1-4
V gene: TRBV14
D gene: -
CDR3 protein: CASSQGTGYYHEKLFF
CDR3 DNA: TGTGCCAGCAGCCAAGGAACAGGTTATTACCATGAAAAACTGTTTTTT

clone size: -
J gene: TRBJ2-2
V gene: TRBV9
D gene: -
CDR3 protein: CASSARGANTGELFF
CDR3 DNA: TGTGCCAGCAGCGCGAGGGGGGCCAACACCGGGGAGCTGTTTTTT

clone size: -
J gene: TRBJ1-4
V gene: TRBV20-1
D gene: -
CDR3 protein: CSAIDRSTNEKLFF
CDR3 DNA: TGCAGTGCTATTGACAGGTCAACTAATGAAAAACTGTTTTTT

clone size: -
J gene: TRBJ2-7
V gene: TRBV11-2
D gene: -
CDR3 protein: CASSLDRRRQYF
CDR3 DNA: TGTGCCAGCAGCTTAGATAGGCGACGACAGTACTTC

clone size: -
J gene: TRBJ2-7
V gene: TRBV5-1
D gene: -
CDR3 protein: CASSLEGRLYEQYF
CDR3 DNA: TGCGCCAGCAGCTTGGAGGGGCGCCTCTACGAGCAGTACTTC

clone size: -
J gene: TRBJ2-3
V gene: TRBV2
D gene: TRBD2
CDR3 protein: CASTLGLASTDTQYF
CDR3 DNA: TGTGCCAGCACCCTGGGACTAGCAAGCACAGATACGCAGTATTTT

clone size: -
J gene: TRBJ1-2
V gene: TRBV6-5
D gene: -
CDR3 protein: CASSYSTEERIYGYTF
CDR3 DNA: TGTGCCAGCAGTTACTCGACAGAGGAACGAATTTATGGCTACACCTTC

clone size: -
J gene: TRBJ2-7
V gene: TRBV27
D gene: TRBD1
CDR3 protein: CASSYRGGSYEQYF
CDR3 DNA: TGTGCCAGCAGTTACAGGGGCGGCAGCTACGAGCAGTACTTC

clone size: -
J gene: TRBJ1-1
V gene: TRBV5-1
D gene: TRBD1
CDR3 protein: CASSWGQGKSEAFF
CDR3 DNA: TGCGCCAGCAGCTGGGGACAGGGGAAGTCTGAAGCTTTCTTT

clone size: -
J gene: TRBJ1-1
V gene: TRBV3-1/TRBV3-2
D gene: -
CDR3 protein: CASSQDLRTEAFF
CDR3 DNA: TGTGCCAGCAGCCAAGATTTGCGCACTGAAGCTTTCTTT

clone size: -
J gene: TRBJ2-7
V gene: TRBV5-1
D gene: -
CDR3 protein: CASSSPGRGNTYEQYF
CDR3 DNA: TGCGCCAGCAGCTCCCCTGGACGAGGTAATACCTACGAGCAGTACTTC

clone size: -
J gene: TRBJ2-1
V gene: TRBV2
D gene: -
CDR3 protein: CASIPGLEPQEQFF
CDR3 DNA: TGTGCCAGCATCCCGGGCCTCGAGCCCCAAGAGCAGTTCTTC

clone size: -
J gene: TRBJ1-5
V gene: TRBV2
D gene: TRBD1
CDR3 protein: CASRSRTGDSNQPQHF
CDR3 DNA: TGTGCCAGCAGGAGCCGGACAGGAGATAGCAATCAGCCCCAGCATTTT

clone size: once
J gene: TRBJ2-7
V gene: TRBV6-2/TRBV6-3
D gene: TRBD1
CDR3 protein: CASSYTRQGGEQYF
CDR3 DNA: TGTGCCAGCAGTTACACTAGACAGGGGGGCGAGCAGTACTTC

clone size: once
J gene: TRBJ2-1
V gene: TRBV4-3
D gene: TRBD1
CDR3 protein: CASSQAGTGEGNEQFF
CDR3 DNA: TGCGCCAGCAGCCAAGCCGGGACAGGGGAGGGCAATGAGCAGTTCTTC

clone size: -
J gene: TRBJ2-2
V gene: TRBV3-1/TRBV3-2
D gene: TRBD2
CDR3 protein: CASSQVTGTSSTGELFF
CDR3 DNA: TGTGCCAGCAGCCAAGTAACCGGGACTAGCTCCACCGGGGAGCTGTTTTTT

clone size: -
J gene: TRBJ2-7
V gene: TRBV18
D gene: -
CDR3 protein: CASSPQQPRNGYEQYF
CDR3 DNA: TGTGCCAGCTCACCGCAACAGCCTCGGAATGGTTACGAGCAGTACTTC

clone size: -
J gene: TRBJ2-5
V gene: TRBV6-5
D gene: TRBD2
CDR3 protein: CASKGLAGKETQYF
CDR3 DNA: TGTGCCAGCAAGGGGCTAGCGGGAAAAGAGACCCAGTACTTC

clone size: -
J gene: TRBJ1-5
V gene: TRBV6-4
D gene: TRBD1
CDR3 protein: CASSLNPGQGNQPQHF
CDR3 DNA: TGTGCCAGCAGTCTGAACCCGGGACAGGGGAATCAGCCCCAGCATTTT